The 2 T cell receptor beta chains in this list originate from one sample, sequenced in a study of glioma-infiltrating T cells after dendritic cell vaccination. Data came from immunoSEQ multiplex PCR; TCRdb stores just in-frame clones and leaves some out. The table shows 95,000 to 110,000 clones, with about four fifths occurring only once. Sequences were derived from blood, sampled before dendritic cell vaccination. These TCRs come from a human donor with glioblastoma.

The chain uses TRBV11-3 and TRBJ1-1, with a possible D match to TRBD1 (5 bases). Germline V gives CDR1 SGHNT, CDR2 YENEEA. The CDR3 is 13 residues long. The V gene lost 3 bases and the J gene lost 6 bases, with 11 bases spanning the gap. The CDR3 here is CASSLWGSAEAFF. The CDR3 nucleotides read TGTGCCAGCAGCTTGTGGGGCAGCGCTGAAGCTTTCTTT.

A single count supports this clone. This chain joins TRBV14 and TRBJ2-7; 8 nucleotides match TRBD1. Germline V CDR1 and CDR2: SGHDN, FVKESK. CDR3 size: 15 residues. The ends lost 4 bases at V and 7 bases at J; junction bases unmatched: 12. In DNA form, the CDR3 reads TGTGCCAGCAGCCCTTACCTAGACAGGGGTGGGGAGCAGTACTTC. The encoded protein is CASSPYLDRGGEQYF.